This record covers a single T cell receptor beta chain. The antigen is undetermined. These data come from a study of T cells in Graves' hyperthyroidism and ophthalmopathy. Study findings and constraints: The majority of expanded thyroid clonotypes above 0.001 also appeared in blood. Ophthalmopathy was told apart from stable hyperthyroidism by a 13 V-J model.

Using RNA transcripts as the source, TCR beta CDR3 regions were amplified. An initial round of RT-PCR targeting the TCR CDR3 relied on the HTBI primer set. TCRdb redid the calling of the multiplex PCR reads with MiXCR, one entry per CDR3 protein. The sample shows approximately 600,000 distinct CDR3 sequences, around 20% of them seen only once. Uncontrolled infection, other autoimmune disease, pregnancy or lactation led to exclusion. V gave up 1 base and J gave up 4 bases, with 14 bases separating them. Germline values: CDR1 DFQATT, CDR2 SNEGSKA (reference sequence). The CDR3 runs 15 residues. The source is a man aged 25-45 years with Graves' ophthalmopathy. The specimen was blood. This chain uses TRBV20-1 with TRBJ2-1; D is possibly TRBD1 (7 bases). The CDR3 loop reads CSARGQGGIYNEQFF. In DNA, the CDR3 is TGCAGTGCTAGAGGGCAGGGGGGAATTTACAATGAGCAGTTCTTC.